This TCR beta chain originates from a study of T cells after yellow fever vaccination. The table lists this clonotype with a few counts. The CDR3 extends over 13 amino acids. Germline loops: CDR1 ENHRY, CDR2 SYGVKD. V lost 11 bases and J lost 2, with 15 bases in between. Each CDR3 protein is one row after TCRdb ran MiXCR on the 5' RACE reads. The sample lists approximately 450,000 distinct CDR3 sequences; about 17% were seen once. The sequence was obtained from a man in his late teens or twenties who received the YFV17D yellow fever vaccine. The sample here was PBMCs, taken before the yellow fever booster vaccination. This chain uses TRBV10-3 with TRBJ1-2; possibly TRBD1 for D (5 bases). The CDR3: CAQRGGENYGYTF. The CDR3 DNA is TGTGCCCAGCGAGGAGGGGAGAACTATGGCTACACCTTC.